This TCR beta chain was obtained from a study of regulatory T cells in long-lasting Graves disease. To note about this clonotype: Its antigen is as yet unknown.

CDR1 is MDHEN and CDR2 is SYDVKM in the germline V gene. The CDR3 spans 15 residues. Trimming cost V 3 bases and J 4 bases, with 15 bases left between them. As to time point: persistent/refractory GD, antithyroid drugs over 5 years with positive TRAb. With RNA extracted from PBMCs as input, the TCR library was made. General observations from the study: Persistent Graves' disease cases displayed lower TCR diversity than newly diagnosed ones. It was possible that the small sample size reduced accuracy. It was in persistent disease that TRBV28, TRBJ1-2 and TRBJ2-5 were favored.

Relying on iRepertoire HTBI primers and Arm-PCR of CDR3 regions, the team built TCR beta libraries. Using its own MiXCR run on the multiplex PCR reads, TCRdb lists one record per CDR3 protein. The data hold 600,000 to 800,000 distinct CDR3 sequences, with 30% observed a single time. This TCR was sampled from a female donor with Graves disease. Material: peripheral blood mononuclear cells (PBMCs), obtained when the disease was refractory, from a patient treated with antithyroid drugs. V and J are TRBV28 and TRBJ1-1; unclear D gene. The CDR3 coding sequence is TGTGCCAGCAGTTTTGAGGTAGGCGGGTCCACTGAAGCTTTCTTT. Its translation is CASSFEVGGSTEAFF.